This paragraph reports one TCR beta chain. Its antigen is currently unknown. Assay used: immunoSEQ multiplex PCR; TCRdb lists only in-frame clones, some missing. The table shows approximately 160,000 clones, with about 91% occurring only once. The V segment lost 4 bases and the J segment 1 base; nucleotides outside the gene matches: 3. CDR3 size: 14 residues. Germline CDR1 reads MNHEY; CDR2 reads SVGEGT. This specimen belongs to a study of T cell responses to AZD1222 COVID-19 vaccine. Overall study findings and caveats: All repertoire sampling was performed exclusively after the peak T cell response. Just six AZD1222 recipients tested seropositive at baseline.

The chain uses TRBV6-2 or TRBV6-3 and TRBJ2-7; 8 bases match TRBD1. This TCR was sampled from an adult in good health. The sequences come from peripheral blood, collected on day 0 of MenACWY control vaccination. The CDR3 sequence is CASSSRDRSYEQYF. In DNA form, the CDR3 reads TGTGCCAGCAGTTCCCGGGACAGGTCCTACGAGCAGTACTTC.